This TCR beta chain originates from a study of T cell responses to AZD1222 COVID-19 vaccine. Study summary: The analysis combined second doses at about 4 or about 12 weeks.

The assay was immunoSEQ multiplex PCR, and TCRdb's table has in-frame clones only and misses some. The sample includes under 150,000 clones, 92% of them seen just once. As regards this clone: Its antigen is not identified.

This CDR3 region has 15 residues. CDR1 MDHEN and CDR2 SYDVKM come from the germline V gene. Trimming removed 6 bases at V and 4 bases at J, with 18 bases between. Findings of the study overall: Clonal diversity may have been underestimated, and the donors were mostly white British, with more females than males. Regions 160-218 and 743-854 dominated among vaccine-associated CD4 TCRs spanning spike.

The input for sequencing was peripheral blood, taken on day 0 of AZD1222 vaccination. The receptor was isolated from an adult in good health. This chain connects TRBV28 to TRBJ1-1; D remains ambiguous. The CDR3 is CASRTLSGWATEAFF. As DNA, the CDR3 is TGTGCCAGCAGAACCCTATCCGGTTGGGCCACTGAAGCTTTCTTT.